These 8 T cell receptor beta chains came from one sample sequenced in a study of T cells in Graves' hyperthyroidism and ophthalmopathy. From RNA transcripts, TCR beta CDR3 regions were amplified. An initial round of RT-PCR targeting the TCR CDR3 relied on the HTBI primer set. A single record per CDR3 protein comes from TCRdb applying MiXCR to the multiplex PCR reads. This table has about 300,000 distinct CDR3 sequences, roughly 19% appearing once. Source material: blood. All receptors come from a man aged 50 or older with Graves' ophthalmopathy.

This clonotype occurred a few times. This rearrangement joins TRBV12-3 or TRBV12-4 to TRBJ2-3; no reliable D call. CDR3 size: 13 residues. The ends were cut back, 3 bases at V and 4 bases at J, with 8 bases in the middle. DNA of the CDR3: TGTGCCAGCAGTTTTACCGGATCAGATACGCAGTATTTT. Translating it yields CASSFTGSDTQYF.

In the case of this clonotype: A much bigger clone sits one base away, suggesting this may be a read error. The rearrangement uses TRBV11-1 and TRBJ2-7; no definite D call. The CDR3 is made up of 12 amino acids. Per germline, CDR1 SGHAT and CDR2 FQDESV (reference sequence). CDR3 loop: CAGSPNSYEQYF. As DNA, the CDR3 is TGTGCCGGCAGCCCCAACTCCTACGAGCAGTACTTC.

CDR3 residues: CASSLGTRDTGELFF. DNA for the CDR3: TGTGCCAGCAGCCTCGGGACTAGGGACACCGGGGAGCTGTTTTTT. The chain carries TRBV5-4 and TRBJ2-2; 8 bases match TRBD2. This CDR3 spans 15 amino acids. The J segment lost 3 bases and the V segment lost 4 bases, leaving 5 bases of the junction unmatched. Germline CDR1 reads SGHNT; CDR2 reads YYREEE (reference sequence).

This clonotype was observed a few times. The gene calls are TRBV12-3 or TRBV12-4 and TRBJ2-3; D call uncertain. The CDR3 is 14 amino acids. The V end was cut by 2 bases, the J end by 4 bases, with 10 bases between. CDR3 residues: CASSLTRSSDTQYF. CDR3 sequence (DNA): TGTGCCAGCAGTTTAACCCGTTCGTCAGATACGCAGTATTTT.

Regarding this clonotype: Germline is not matched at one junction end, which may reflect a read error. The chain combines TRBV5-4 with TRBJ2-1, with TRBD2 matching over 8 bases. This CDR3 is built from 17 residues. Per germline, CDR1 SGHNT and CDR2 YYREEE (reference sequence). CDR3 bases: TGCGCCAGCAGCCAAGGGCCGGCGGGAGGTACCGACAGTGAGCAGTTCTTC. This encodes CASSQGPAGGTDSEQFF.

V gene TRBV28 combines with J gene TRBJ2-1; 7 bases fit TRBD1. The CDR3 length is 13 residues. V lost 8 bases and J lost 7; bases outside the gene matches: 8. Germline CDR1 and CDR2: MDHEN and SYDVKM. CDR3 region: CASGWGQLNEQFF. CDR3 bases: TGTGCCAGCGGGTGGGGACAGTTAAATGAGCAGTTCTTC. Full variable domain (missing parts from reference TRBV28 and TRBJ2-1): DVKVTQSSRYLVKRTGEKVFLECVQDMDHENMFWYRQDPGLGLRLIYFSYDVKMKEKGDIPEGYSVSREKKERFSLILESASTNQTSMYLCASGWGQLNEQFFGPGTRLTVL.

The chain carries TRBV11-2 and TRBJ2-3, with D unresolved. Trimming left V 1 base short and J 6 bases short, with 11 bases between. The CDR3 extends over 14 amino acids. From germline, CDR1 is SGHAT and CDR2 FQNNGV. CDR3 in DNA: TGTGCCAGCAGCTTAGCAGCGTATGCGGATACGCAGTATTTT. It codes for CASSLAAYADTQYF.

This clonotype was observed once. V and J are TRBV12-3 or TRBV12-4 and TRBJ2-3; TRBD2 matches at 7 bases. The CDR3 runs 16 residues. Unmatched junction bases numbered 8, after V lost 5 bases and J lost 0 bases. The chain's CDR3 is CASSNYASGSTDTQYF. CDR3 in DNA: TGTGCCAGCAGTAACTATGCTAGCGGCAGCACAGATACGCAGTATTTT.